A single sample is the source of the 7 T cell receptor beta chains below, sequenced in a study of Ad26.COV2.S vaccination and SARS-CoV-2 variants. Assay used: immunoSEQ multiplex PCR; TCRdb lists only in-frame clones, some missing. The sample holds hundreds of thousands of clones; 75% to 90% are singletons and the top ten take roughly 10%. Treatment reported: 15 to 20 received Ad26.COV2.S at low or high dose, single or two shots; about 5 received placebo; per-sample allocation not given. On day 63 after the first injection, vaccine and placebo recipients gave samples. This specimen was peripheral blood, taken in a trial of Ad26.COV2.S vaccine versus placebo. The source of these receptors is a person aged 18-65 years who received the Ad26.COV2.S COVID-19 vaccine or a placebo.

Only a few counts were recorded for this clone. The V call is TRBV3-1 (or the pseudogene TRBV3-2), the J call TRBJ2-7, with D unresolved. The length of the CDR3 is 15 residues. Germline-derived CDR1 and CDR2 are LGHDT and YNNKEL (reference sequence). Trimming stripped 2 bases from V and 3 bases from J, with 14 bases between. The CDR3 protein is CASSQRPAPFYEQYF. As DNA, the CDR3 is TGTGCCAGCAGCCAAAGACCAGCGCCCTTCTACGAGCAGTACTTC.

This clone has just a few counts. J is TRBJ2-5 and V is TRBV4-2; the D is unclear. V lost 0 bases to trimming and J lost 4 bases, with 18 bases between them. Germline assignment: CDR1 LGHNA and CDR2 YNFKEQ. The CDR3 contains 17 residues. CDR3 in DNA: TGTGCCAGCAGCCAAGAATTAACTTCGGTGGGTAGAGAGACCCAGTACTTC. This translates into CASSQELTSVGRETQYF.

This sequence joins TRBV28 and TRBJ1-3, with TRBD1 matching over 9 bases. V lost 1 base to trimming and J lost 0 bases; unmatched junction nucleotides: 10. Germline V CDR1 and CDR2: MDHEN, SYDVKM. The CDR3 is 19 amino acids. In DNA, the CDR3 is TGTGCCAGCAGTTTATACCCACAGGGGGCTAAATTCTCTGGAAACACCATATATTTT. Translating it yields CASSLYPQGAKFSGNTIYF.

This clone was seen a handful of times. The chain combines TRBV19 with TRBJ2-7; D is perhaps TRBD1 or TRBD2 (5 bases each). The V end was cut by 3 bases, the J end by 6 bases, with 18 bases between. The CDR3 is 15 residues long. The germline gives CDR1 LNHDA, CDR2 SQIVND (reference sequence). CDR3 sequence: CASSMTGTTGREQYF. The DNA for the CDR3 is TGTGCCAGTAGTATGACCGGGACCACGGGGCGCGAGCAGTACTTC. Variable domain in full (rest from reference TRBV19 and TRBJ2-7): DGGITQSPKYLFRKEGQNVTLSCEQNLNHDAMYWYRQDPGQGLRLIYYSQIVNDFQKGDIAEGYSVSREKKESFPLTVTSAQKNPTAFYLCASSMTGTTGREQYFGPGTRLTVT.

The chain has TRBV28 and TRBJ2-7; the match to TRBD1 covers 7 bases. Losses at the gene ends were 2 bases for V and 3 bases for J; bases not matched to a gene: 1. From germline, CDR1 is MDHEN and CDR2 SYDVKM. This CDR3 is 13 amino acids long. CDR3: CASSLPGGYEQYF. In nucleotides, the CDR3 is TGTGCCAGCAGTTTACCAGGGGGCTACGAGCAGTACTTC.

V is TRBV5-4 and J is TRBJ1-1; tentatively, D is TRBD1 (5 bases). This CDR3 region has 15 residues. The V end lost 4 bases, the J end lost 2 bases, and 15 bases lay between the germline ends. Germline loops: CDR1 SGHNT, CDR2 YYREEE (reference sequence). CDR3 residues: CASSPGGRINTEAFF. The CDR3 bases are TGTGCCAGCAGCCCGGGGGGACGCATTAACACTGAAGCTTTCTTT.

The genes are TRBV28 and TRBJ2-5, with unresolved D. Deletions cut 7 bases from V and 2 bases from J, with 5 bases between. The CDR3 is 11 amino acids. Germline-derived CDR1 and CDR2 are MDHEN and SYDVKM. CDR3 nucleotides: TGTGCCAGCAAATCACAAGAGACCCAGTACTTC. Protein: CASKSQETQYF.